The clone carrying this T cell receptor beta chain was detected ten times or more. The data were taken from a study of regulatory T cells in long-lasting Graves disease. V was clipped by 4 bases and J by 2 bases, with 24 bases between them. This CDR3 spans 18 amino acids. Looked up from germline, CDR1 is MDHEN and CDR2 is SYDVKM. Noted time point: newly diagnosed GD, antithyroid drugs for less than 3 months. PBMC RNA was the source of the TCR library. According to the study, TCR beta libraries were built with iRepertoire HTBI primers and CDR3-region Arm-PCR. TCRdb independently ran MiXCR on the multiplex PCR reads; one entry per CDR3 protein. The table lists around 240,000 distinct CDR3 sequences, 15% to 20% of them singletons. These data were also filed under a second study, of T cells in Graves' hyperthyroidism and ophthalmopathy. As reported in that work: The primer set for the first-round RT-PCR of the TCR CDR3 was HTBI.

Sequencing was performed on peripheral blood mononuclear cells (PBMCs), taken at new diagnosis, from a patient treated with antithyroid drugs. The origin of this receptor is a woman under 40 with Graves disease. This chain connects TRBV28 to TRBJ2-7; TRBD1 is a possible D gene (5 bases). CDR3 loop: CASSWAQSLGDSTYEQYF. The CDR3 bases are TGTGCCAGCAGTTGGGCTCAAAGTTTAGGGGATAGCACCTACGAGCAGTACTTC.